This TCR beta chain was sequenced during a study of cytomegalovirus exposure and HLA in healthy donors. General study results and limits: The listing of roughly 160 TCR beta chains classed them as cytomegalovirus-associated.

PCR used 60 Vbeta primers and 13 Jbeta primers. The assay was immunoSEQ multiplex PCR, and TCRdb's table has in-frame clones only and misses some. The sample holds around 200,000 clones, around four fifths seen once. Regarding this clone: As yet, its antigen is unknown.

Trimming took 5 bases from V and 0 from J, leaving 14 bases between them. CDR1 is LNHDA, CDR2 SQIVND, per germline (reference sequence). CDR3 length: 16 residues. Whereas donors were nominally healthy upon sampling, unrecorded immune exposures were probable. This TCR was recovered from a woman aged 60-75 years in good health and CMV-seropositive. Input material: PBMCs. This chain links TRBV19 with TRBJ2-1; tentatively, D is TRBD2 (5 bases). CDR3 sequence reads: CASSRRLSGSYNEQFF. The CDR3 coding sequence is TGTGCCAGTAGTCGAAGACTATCAGGCTCCTACAATGAGCAGTTCTTC.